This T cell receptor (beta chain) was identified during a study of blood T cells in healthy people across ages. Findings of the study overall: Estimated diversity that came from one million T cells was considered an underestimate. Naive T cell percentage showed a strong correlation with TCR beta diversity.

This clonotype was detected only a few times. Its antigen is still unknown. CDR1 SGHNT and CDR2 YYREEE come from the germline V gene (reference sequence). The CDR3 contains 16 residues. J lost 8 bases, V lost 0 bases, and 9 bases had no gene match. A second PCR of roughly 7 to 11 cycles used a sample-barcoded 5' primer and a J-beta primer mix. TCRdb re-called the 5' RACE reads through MiXCR, storing one row per CDR3 protein. The repertoire holds about a million distinct CDR3 sequences, with roughly 43% as singletons. Total RNA extraction produced at least 6 micrograms (per sample) for the study. The V gene is TRBV5-4, the J gene TRBJ2-1, with 9 nucleotides matching TRBD2. Sequenced input: blood. The receptor was isolated from a man aged 25-45 years in good health. The CDR3 DNA reads TGTGCCAGCAGCTTGGATGGCGGGGGGGCCTATGATGAGCAGTTCTTC. Translated, it gives CASSLDGGGAYDEQFF.